This T cell receptor (beta chain) originates from a study of monozygotic twins with inflammatory bowel disease. CDR1 is LGHNT, CDR2 FRNRAP, per germline. This CDR3 has 15 residues. Using the 5' RACE reads, TCRdb records one entry per CDR3 protein without DNA. The sample has over 150,000 distinct CDR3 sequences; the top ten hold 2.4%. This receptor was obtained from a human donor with ulcerative colitis or Crohn's disease, or a healthy co-twin of an affected twin (not recorded which). Sequencing was carried out using blood. This chain joins TRBV12-5 and TRBJ2-3; TCRdb's D call, TRBD1, is unchecked because there is no DNA. This CDR3 is CASGPGTGDEDTQYF.